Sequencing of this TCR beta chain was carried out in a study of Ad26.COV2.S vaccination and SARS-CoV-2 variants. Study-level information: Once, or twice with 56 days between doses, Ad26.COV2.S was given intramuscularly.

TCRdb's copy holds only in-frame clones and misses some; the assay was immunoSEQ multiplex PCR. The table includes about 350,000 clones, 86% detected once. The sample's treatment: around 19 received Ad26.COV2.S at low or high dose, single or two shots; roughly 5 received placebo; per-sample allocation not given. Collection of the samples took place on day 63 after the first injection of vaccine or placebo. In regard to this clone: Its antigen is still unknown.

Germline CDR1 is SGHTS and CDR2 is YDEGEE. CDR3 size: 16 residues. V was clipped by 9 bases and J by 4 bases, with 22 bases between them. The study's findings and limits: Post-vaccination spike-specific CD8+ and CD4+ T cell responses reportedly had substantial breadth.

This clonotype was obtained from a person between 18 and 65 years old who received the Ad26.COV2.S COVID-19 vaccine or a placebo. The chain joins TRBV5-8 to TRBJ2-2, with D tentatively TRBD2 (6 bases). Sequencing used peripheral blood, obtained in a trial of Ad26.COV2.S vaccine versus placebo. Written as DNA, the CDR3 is TGTGCCACCAGATCAGGACCGGGAGCGGGCACCGGGGAGCTGTTTTTT. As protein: CATRSGPGAGTGELFF.